The 16 T cell receptor beta chains below were found in one sample sequenced in a study of blood T cell repertoires in COVID-19. Profiled with immunoSEQ multiplex PCR; TCRdb holds only in-frame clones, not every one. This table holds 190,000 or so clones, about 81% found once. The sample was PBMCs or T cells enriched from blood (not recorded which). The receptors come from a man aged 35-49 years who had recovered from COVID-19.

The J gene is TRBJ2-7, the V gene TRBV18; 7 bases line up with TRBD1. Trimming cost V 2 bases and J 3 bases; bases outside gene matches: 10. The germline V gene encodes CDR1 KGHSH and CDR2 LQKENI. The length of the CDR3 is 16 residues. The CDR3 loop reads CASSPFPGQKNYEQYF. The DNA of the CDR3 is TGTGCCAGCTCACCATTTCCGGGACAGAAGAACTACGAGCAGTACTTC.

This chain uses TRBV7-2 with TRBJ1-2, with 9 positions matching TRBD1. Germline V gene sequence: CDR1 SGHTA, CDR2 FQGNSA. V was clipped by 6 bases and J by 0 bases; unmatched bases: 11. The CDR3 sequence is 17 residues long. The CDR3 DNA follows: TGTGCCAGCAGTCAGGCAACAGGGGGCTTCTCTAACTATGGCTACACCTTC. Protein product: CASSQATGGFSNYGYTF.

The J gene is TRBJ1-4, the V gene TRBV12-5; 8 nucleotides match TRBD1. This CDR3 has 17 amino acids. J gave up 1 base and V 4 bases, and 8 bases lay outside the gene matches. The germline CDR1 and CDR2 sequences are LGHNT and FRNRAP. The CDR3 loop reads CASGSDRGRLTNEKLFF. CDR3 DNA: TGTGCTAGTGGTTCCGACAGGGGACGCCTAACTAATGAAAAACTGTTTTTT.

The chain has TRBV27 and TRBJ2-7; tentative D call: TRBD1 (5 bases). In germline, CDR1 is MNHEY, CDR2 SMNVEV (reference sequence). Trimming removed 0 bases from V and 2 bases from J, with 8 bases in between. The CDR3 has 14 residues. The CDR3 DNA reads as TGTGCCAGCAGTTTATCGGGCAGGGCCTACGAGCAGTACTTC. Translated, it gives CASSLSGRAYEQYF.

The V call is TRBV21-1, the J call TRBJ1-3; TRBD1, the table's D call, was not compared with the DNA. TRBV21-1 is described as a pseudogene. The CDR3 loop spans 16 amino acids. This CDR3 reads CASSNLSTGYGNTIYF. CDR3 in DNA: TGTGCCAGCAGCAACCTGAGCACAGGCTATGGAAACACCATATATTTT.

This chain connects TRBV11-3 to TRBJ1-1; 8 positions agree with TRBD1. The CDR3 spans 16 residues. Germline V gene sequence: CDR1 SGHNT, CDR2 YENEEA. V gave up 6 bases and J gave up 2 bases; unmatched junction bases: 11. The CDR3 protein is CASSPGQGFANTEAFF. CDR3 DNA: TGTGCCAGCAGTCCCGGACAGGGATTCGCTAACACTGAAGCTTTCTTT. Supplemented by reference TRBV11-3 and TRBJ1-1, the full variable domain reads EAGVVQSPRYKIIEKKQPVAFWCNPISGHNTLYWYLQNLGQGPELLIRYENEEAVDDSQLPKDRFSAERLKGVDSTLKIQPAELGDSAVYLCASSPGQGFANTEAFFGQGTRLTVV.

The rearrangement links TRBV2 to TRBJ1-6, with unresolved D. Trimming removed 11 bases at V and 8 bases at J, with 16 bases between. Germline V gene lookup returns CDR1 SNHLY and CDR2 FYNNEI. The CDR3 covers 13 residues. In DNA form, the CDR3 reads TGTGCCGCTCGGACTCTATATGATTCACCCCTCCACTTT. Translating it yields CAARTLYDSPLHF.

The CDR3 here is CASRRTGDLSNYGYTF. CDR3 nucleotide sequence: TGTGCCAGCAGGAGGACAGGGGATCTTTCTAACTATGGCTACACCTTC. The rearrangement joins TRBV3-1 (or the pseudogene TRBV3-2) to TRBJ1-2; 9 bases agree with TRBD1. Trimming removed 6 bases from V and 0 bases from J; junction bases left unmatched: 8. Germline V gene lookup returns CDR1 LGHDT and CDR2 YNNKEL (reference sequence). The CDR3 runs to 16 residues.

The chain employs TRBV18 and TRBJ2-1; the match to TRBD2 covers 7 bases. J was trimmed by 9 bases and V by 6 bases; bases with no gene match: 20. This CDR3 is built from 17 residues. Germline CDR1 KGHSH, CDR2 LQKENI. CDR3 nucleotides: TGTGCCAGCTCTCCAATCTCCGGGACTACTTCGGGCGGTGAGCAGTTCTTC. The encoded protein is CASSPISGTTSGGEQFF.

This chain uses TRBV7-6 with TRBJ2-1; D is perhaps TRBD2 (8 bases). CDR1 SGHVS and CDR2 FNYEAQ come from the germline V gene. V was shortened by 5 bases and J by 6 bases, with 20 bases between the two germline ends. There are 16 residues in the CDR3. The CDR3 DNA is TGTGCCAGCAGCCCAGGGGGGGTAGCGGGGCTCAATGAGCAGTTCTTC. This codes for CASSPGGVAGLNEQFF.

The rearrangement uses TRBV7-9 and TRBJ1-1; D not certain. The CDR3 has 13 residues. Per the germline V gene, CDR1 is SEHNR and CDR2 is FQNEAQ (reference sequence). The germline V and J ends were trimmed by 3 bases and 2 bases, with 7 bases remaining between them. The CDR3 region has the DNA TGTGCCAGCAGCTTTGAGGTTAACACTGAAGCTTTCTTT. This translates into CASSFEVNTEAFF.

This chain connects TRBV5-1 to TRBJ1-2; TRBD1 might be the D (6 bases). The germline V and J ends were trimmed by 7 bases and 6 bases, with 19 bases remaining between them. Germline assignment: CDR1 SGHRS and CDR2 YFSETQ. The CDR3 runs 14 residues. CDR3 bases: TGCGCCAGCGGTTATTACGGGACAAGCGATGGCTACACCTTC. It yields the protein CASGYYGTSDGYTF.

V is TRBV6-5 and J is TRBJ2-4; the match to TRBD1 covers 9 bases. The CDR3 runs 15 residues. Germline-derived CDR1 and CDR2 are MNHEY and SVGAGI. V shed 6 bases, J shed 3 bases, and the junction held 6 bases outside the gene matches. CDR3 region: CASSLTGGVKNIQYF. The DNA of the CDR3 is TGTGCCAGCAGCCTTACAGGGGGCGTCAAAAACATTCAGTACTTC.

Comment on this clone: No conserved phenylalanine or tryptophan ends this CDR3, so it is likely a read error. The DNA is omitted, as the CDR3 cannot be located on it reliably, and the CDR3 follows TCRdb's listing. The genes are TRBV27 and TRBJ1-6. Germline loops: CDR1 MNHEY, CDR2 SMNVEV (reference sequence). The CDR3 sequence runs 9 residues, both termini included. CDR3 sequence: CASRLTPPR.

V usage is TRBV14 and J usage is TRBJ1-2; TRBD1 might be the D (5 bases). The V end was cut by 0 bases, the J end by 4 bases, with 9 bases between. Germline CDR1 and CDR2: SGHDN and FVKESK. CDR3 length equals 14 residues. CDR3 sequence (DNA): TGTGCCAGCAGCCAAGATCAGGGCCCCTATGGCTACACCTTC. Its translation: CASSQDQGPYGYTF.

This clone was observed once. The junction shows a germline mismatch at one end, possibly a read error. The V and J genes are TRBV5-1 and TRBJ1-1; 7 bases map to TRBD1. Looked up from germline, CDR1 is SGHRS and CDR2 is YFSETQ. There are 13 residues in the CDR3. The CDR3 sequence: CASSRRGTVEASF. CDR3 nucleotides: TGCGCCAGCAGCCGTAGAGGGACAGTTGAAGCTTCCTTT.